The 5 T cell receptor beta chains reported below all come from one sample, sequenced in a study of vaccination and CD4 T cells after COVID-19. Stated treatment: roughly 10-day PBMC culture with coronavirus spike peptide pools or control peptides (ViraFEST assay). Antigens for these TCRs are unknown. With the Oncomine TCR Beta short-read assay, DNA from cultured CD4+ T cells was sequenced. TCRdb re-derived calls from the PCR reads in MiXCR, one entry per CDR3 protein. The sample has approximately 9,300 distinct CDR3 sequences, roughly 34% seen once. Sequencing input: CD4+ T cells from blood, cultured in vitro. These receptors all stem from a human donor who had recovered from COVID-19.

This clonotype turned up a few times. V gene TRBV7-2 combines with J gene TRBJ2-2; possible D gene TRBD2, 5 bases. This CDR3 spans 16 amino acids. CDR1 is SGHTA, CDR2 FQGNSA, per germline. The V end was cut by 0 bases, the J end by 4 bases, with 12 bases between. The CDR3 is CASSLALGGGTGELFF. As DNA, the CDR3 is TGTGCCAGCAGCTTAGCACTCGGCGGAGGCACCGGGGAGCTGTTTTTT.

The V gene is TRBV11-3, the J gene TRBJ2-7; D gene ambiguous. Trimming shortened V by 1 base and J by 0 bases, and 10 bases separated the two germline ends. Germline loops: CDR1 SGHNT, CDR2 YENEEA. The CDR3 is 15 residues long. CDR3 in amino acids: CASSLGDKGSYEQYF. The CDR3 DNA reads TGTGCCAGCAGCTTAGGCGACAAAGGCTCCTACGAGCAGTACTTC. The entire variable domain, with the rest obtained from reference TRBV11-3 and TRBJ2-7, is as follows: EAGVVQSPRYKIIEKKQPVAFWCNPISGHNTLYWYLQNLGQGPELLIRYENEEAVDDSQLPKDRFSAERLKGVDSTLKIQPAELGDSAVYLCASSLGDKGSYEQYFGPGTRLTVT.

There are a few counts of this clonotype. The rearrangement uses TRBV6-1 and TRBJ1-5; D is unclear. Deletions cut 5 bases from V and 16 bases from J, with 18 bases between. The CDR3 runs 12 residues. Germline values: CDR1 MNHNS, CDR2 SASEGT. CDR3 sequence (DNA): TGTGCCAGCAGTCAACCGGTGGAGGCCGAACATTTT. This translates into CASSQPVEAEHF.

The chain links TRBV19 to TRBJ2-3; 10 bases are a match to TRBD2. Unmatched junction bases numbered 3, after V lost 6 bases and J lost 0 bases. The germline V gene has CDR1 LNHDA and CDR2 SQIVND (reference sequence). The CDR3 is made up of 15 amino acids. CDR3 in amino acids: CASRKRGGSTDTQYF. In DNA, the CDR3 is TGTGCCAGTAGAAAGCGGGGGGGTAGCACAGATACGCAGTATTTT.

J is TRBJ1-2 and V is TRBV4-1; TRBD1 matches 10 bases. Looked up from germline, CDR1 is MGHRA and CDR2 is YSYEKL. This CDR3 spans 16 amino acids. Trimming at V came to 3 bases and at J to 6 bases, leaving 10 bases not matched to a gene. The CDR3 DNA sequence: TGCGCCAGCAGCCACGCCAGACAGGGGGCCTTTGATGGCTACACCTTC. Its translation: CASSHARQGAFDGYTF.